Listed here are 21 T cell receptor beta chains from one sample, sequenced in a study of regulatory T cells in long-lasting Graves disease. According to the study, TCR beta libraries were built with iRepertoire HTBI primers and CDR3-region Arm-PCR. MiXCR, applied by TCRdb to the multiplex PCR reads, yields one record per CDR3 protein. Of over 500,000 distinct CDR3 sequences listed, around 16% are singletons. Time point: newly diagnosed GD, antithyroid drugs for less than 3 months. The TCR library used RNA extracted from PBMCs. These data were also reused for a study on T cells in Graves' hyperthyroidism and ophthalmopathy.

The sequenced sample was peripheral blood mononuclear cells (PBMCs), obtained at new diagnosis, from a patient treated with antithyroid drugs. The origin of the receptors is a young man with Graves disease.

This clonotype was detected only a few times. The chain employs TRBV5-6 and TRBJ2-7; a possible D gene is TRBD1 (5 bases). There are 13 residues in the CDR3. V lost 4 bases and J 6 bases, leaving 14 bases between the germline ends. The germline V gene encodes CDR1 SGHDT and CDR2 YYEEEE. CDR3 sequence reads: CASSPAGPAEQYF. Written as DNA, the CDR3 is TGTGCCAGCAGCCCCGCAGGGCCCGCCGAGCAGTACTTC.

This clonotype was seen a few times. At one end, the junction sequence differs from germline, possibly due to a read error. CDR3: CASSLSGAENIQYF. Here the CDR3 DNA reads TGTGCCAGCAGTTTATCAGGAGCCGAAAACATTCAGTACTTC. The chain links TRBV12-3 or TRBV12-4 to TRBJ2-4, with no clear D. The CDR3 is made up of 14 amino acids.

The DNA of the CDR3 is TGTGCCAGCAGCTCCCTGCCGGACAACAATCGTGGAGCCAAAAACATTCAGTACTTC. Translation gives CASSSLPDNNRGAKNIQYF. This chain joins TRBV7-6 and TRBJ2-4; tentatively, D is TRBD1 (5 bases). The ends were cut back, 4 bases at V and 0 bases at J, with 22 bases in the middle. CDR3 length: 19 residues. Looked up from germline, CDR1 is SGHVS and CDR2 is FNYEAQ.

This clonotype was detected ten times or more. This chain connects TRBV5-1 to TRBJ2-3, with a possible D match to TRBD1 (5 bases). V lost 0 bases and J 4 bases, leaving 12 bases between the germline ends. This CDR3 has 15 amino acids. Germline loops: CDR1 SGHRS, CDR2 YFSETQ. In DNA form, the CDR3 reads TGCGCCAGCAGCTTGGGGCCAGGGAAGGCAGATACGCAGTATTTT. It encodes CASSLGPGKADTQYF.

In the case of this clonotype: A much larger clonotype is one base distant, so this may be a read error. This chain connects TRBV5-1 to TRBJ2-7, with D maybe TRBD1 (6 bases). V was pared by 4 bases and J by 3 bases, with 20 bases between. This CDR3 has 16 residues. Germline-derived CDR1 and CDR2 are SGHRS and YFSETQ. Here the CDR3 reads CASSKGGGSTFYEQYF. The CDR3 DNA is TGCGCCAGCAGCAAGGGTGGGGGCTCAACCTTCTACGAGCAGTACTTC.

This clonotype was found many times. V and J are TRBV30 and TRBJ1-1; D not certain. CDR1 and CDR2 from the germline V gene are GTSNPN and SVGIG (reference sequence). V gave up 0 bases and J gave up 4 bases, with 12 bases separating them. The CDR3 runs 14 residues. CDR3 sequence: CAWSVSFVSTEAFF. As DNA, the CDR3 is TGTGCCTGGAGTGTCTCGTTTGTGAGCACTGAAGCTTTCTTT.

The V call is TRBV3-1, the J call TRBJ2-7, with TRBD1 as a possible D gene (5 bases). V lost 4 bases, J lost 3 bases, and 16 bases lay in between. In germline, CDR1 is LGHDT, CDR2 YNNKEL (reference sequence). The CDR3 covers 15 residues. The chain's CDR3 is CASSLVSGAIYEQYF. The CDR3 DNA is TGTGCCAGCAGCCTTGTCAGTGGGGCAATCTACGAGCAGTACTTC.

The V call is TRBV19, the J call TRBJ1-5; no reliable D call. V shed 6 bases and J shed 7 bases, with 13 bases lying between them. Germline-derived CDR1 and CDR2 are LNHDA and SQIVND (reference sequence). CDR3 size: 13 residues. CDR3 DNA sequence: TGTGCCAGTAGACCCGACAATAGCCAGCCCCAGCATTTT. Translating gives CASRPDNSQPQHF.

This clonotype appeared a few times. The J gene is TRBJ2-6, the V gene TRBV29-1; no firm D call. Germline V CDR1 and CDR2: SQVTM, ANQGSEA. This CDR3 region has 15 residues. Trimming shortened V by 4 bases and J by 0 bases, and 10 bases separated the two germline ends. This CDR3 is CSVGAWVSGANVLTF. CDR3 DNA sequence: TGCAGCGTTGGGGCTTGGGTCTCTGGGGCCAACGTCCTGACTTTC. Based on the CDR3 plus reference TRBV29-1 and TRBJ2-6, the full variable domain is SAVISQKPSRDICQRGTSLTIQCQVDSQVTMMFWYRQQPGQSLTLIATANQGSEATYESGFVIDKFPISRPNLTFSTLTVSNMSPEDSSIYLCSVGAWVSGANVLTFGAGSRLTVL.

This clonotype has ten or more counts. The chain is built from TRBV27 and TRBJ2-7, with a tentative D call TRBD2 (6 bases). V lost 2 bases to trimming and J lost 3 bases, with 11 bases between them. Per germline, CDR1 MNHEY and CDR2 SMNVEV (reference sequence). The CDR3 spans 14 residues. The CDR3 protein is CASSLGTEVYEQYF. DNA for the CDR3: TGTGCCAGCAGTTTAGGGACTGAAGTCTACGAGCAGTACTTC.

This clonotype has at least ten counts. The CDR3 DNA follows: TGTGCCAGCAGCTTTAGGGGGGCTTCCACAGATACGCAGTATTTT. Translating it yields CASSFRGASTDTQYF. The chain links TRBV7-8 to TRBJ2-3; D is tentatively TRBD1 or TRBD2 (6 bases each). V was clipped by 3 bases and J by 2 bases, with 12 bases between them. Germline loops: CDR1 SGHVS, CDR2 FQNEAQ. CDR3 length: 15 amino acids.

The chain has TRBV11-2 and TRBJ2-4, with 7 nucleotides matching TRBD2. Germline V gives CDR1 SGHAT, CDR2 FQNNGV. CDR3 length: 16 amino acids. Unmatched junction bases numbered 11, after V lost 3 bases and J lost 6 bases. CDR3 residues: CASSLGRAGAANIQYF. CDR3 DNA sequence: TGTGCCAGCAGCTTGGGGAGGGCCGGGGCTGCAAACATTCAGTACTTC.

The V call is TRBV6-1, the J call TRBJ1-2, with D perhaps TRBD1 (6 bases). Germline lookup yields CDR1 MNHNS and CDR2 SASEGT. The CDR3 is made up of 15 amino acids. The V and J ends lost 4 bases and 3 bases respectively, with 15 bases between them. The CDR3 nucleotides read TGTGCCAGCAGTGGGGACACCCCGCGGGACTATGGCTACACCTTC. Its translation: CASSGDTPRDYGYTF.

The rearrangement links TRBV6-1 to TRBJ1-4; D is undetermined. The CDR3 spans 15 residues. V was clipped by 8 bases and J by 13 bases, with 26 bases between them. Germline loops: CDR1 MNHNS, CDR2 SASEGT. This CDR3 is CASRGRVTPSEGLFF. The CDR3 bases are TGTGCCAGCCGAGGGCGTGTCACACCGTCGGAAGGACTGTTTTTT.

V gene TRBV12-3 or TRBV12-4 combines with J gene TRBJ2-7, with 13 bases that match TRBD2. Trimming removed 6 bases from V and 6 bases from J; junction bases left unmatched: 2. The CDR3 totals 13 residues. CDR3 sequence: CASRRLAGGEQYF. DNA for the CDR3: TGTGCCAGCAGAAGACTAGCGGGAGGCGAGCAGTACTTC.

Note on this clonotype: A read error may be the cause here, since a much bigger clone is one base away. The CDR3 region is CASRPPRVAGGQGNEQYF. The CDR3 DNA sequence: TGTGCCAGCAGACCGCCCCGGGTAGCGGGAGGGCAAGGCAATGAGCAGTACTTC. The chain joins TRBV11-2 to TRBJ2-6, with 11 bases matching TRBD2. The J call is doubtful: the DNA matches TRBJ2-7 better. There are 18 residues in the CDR3. Germline V gene data show CDR1 as SGHAT and CDR2 as FQNNGV.

This clonotype was detected only a few times. This rearrangement joins TRBV12-5 to TRBJ2-4; tentative D call: TRBD2 (5 bases). This CDR3 region has 17 residues. The V and J ends lost 0 bases and 2 bases respectively, with 14 bases between them. CDR1 LGHNT and CDR2 FRNRAP come from the germline V gene. In nucleotides, the CDR3 is TGTGCTAGTGGTTTGGTACTAGGGCAAGAAACCAAAAACATTCAGTACTTC. It is translated as CASGLVLGQETKNIQYF.

The sample holds many counts of this clonotype. V is TRBV11-2 and J is TRBJ2-7; D is uncertain. The CDR3 length is 18 residues. With 1 base removed from V and 2 bases from J, the gap between germline ends came to 21 bases. The germline V gene encodes CDR1 SGHAT and CDR2 FQNNGV. CDR3 residues: CASSLGGRGAVVTYEQYF. Written as DNA, the CDR3 is TGTGCCAGCAGCTTAGGAGGTCGTGGCGCAGTGGTTACCTACGAGCAGTACTTC.

This clonotype was counted ten times or more. The chain couples TRBV6-2 or TRBV6-3 to TRBJ2-7; D gene unclear. The CDR3 covers 13 residues. V lost 0 bases and J lost 4, with 7 bases in between. The germline gives CDR1 MNHEY, CDR2 SVGEGT. In DNA, the CDR3 is TGTGCCAGCAGTTACTCGAAGGGATACGAGCAGTACTTC. Translating it yields CASSYSKGYEQYF.

In its sample, this clonotype was seen many times. This sequence joins TRBV12-3 or TRBV12-4 and TRBJ1-5; 8 nucleotides line up with TRBD1. This CDR3 contains 14 residues. Germline trimming cut 6 bases from V and 2 bases from J; bases unmatched to any gene: 3. The DNA for the CDR3 is TGTGCCAGCAGCCCGACAGGGGGCAATCAGCCCCAGCATTTT. Residues: CASSPTGGNQPQHF.

This clonotype occurred a few times. The chain recombines TRBV27 with TRBJ2-1; a possible D gene is TRBD1 (6 bases). Deletions cut 2 bases from V and 0 bases from J, with 14 bases between. This CDR3 is 17 amino acids long. CDR1 is MNHEY, CDR2 SMNVEV, per germline (reference sequence). CDR3 bases: TGTGCCAGCAGTTTACATCAGGGGACGGGCTCCTACAATGAGCAGTTCTTC. Its protein is CASSLHQGTGSYNEQFF.